The 8 T cell receptor beta chains below come from one sample, sequenced in a study of T cells expressing NK-cell markers. TCRdb reworked the 5' RACE reads into one entry per CDR3 protein, no DNA. The sample data list more than 400,000 distinct CDR3 sequences. The material sequenced was blood T cells: a sorted CD56 or NKG2C T cell subset, CD4+ or CD8+ T cells, or bulk PBMC T cells (not recorded which). Every receptor here comes from a woman aged 18 to 75 in good health.

The CDR3 spells CASSLGGTGASTDTQYF. J is TRBJ2-3 and V is TRBV7-2; TCRdb names TRBD1, which stays unverified in the absence of DNA. Looked up from germline, CDR1 is SGHTA and CDR2 is FQGNSA. The CDR3 extends over 17 amino acids.

The genes are TRBV11-1 and TRBJ2-3; TCRdb selects TRBD1, and the lack of DNA leaves this call unchecked. In germline, CDR1 is SGHAT, CDR2 FQDESV (reference sequence). CDR3 size: 18 residues. CDR3 loop: CASSLELGPYLIPDTQYF.

The J gene is TRBJ2-5, the V gene TRBV20-1; without DNA, the TCRdb call of TRBD1 cannot be checked. CDR1 is DFQATT and CDR2 is SNEGSKA in the germline V gene (reference sequence). The CDR3 totals 15 residues. CDR3 region: CSARDSGQFQETQYF.

The chain is built from TRBV20-1 and TRBJ1-1; without DNA, the TCRdb call of TRBD1 cannot be checked. Germline V lookup: CDR1 DFQATT, CDR2 SNEGSKA (reference sequence). This CDR3 contains 17 residues. CDR3 sequence reads: CSARDHGEGARELNAFF.

This chain joins TRBV5-1 and TRBJ2-1. Germline V gives CDR1 SGHRS, CDR2 YFSETQ. The CDR3 sequence is 12 residues long. The CDR3 sequence: CASTMDLNEQFF.

The chain recombines TRBV5-6 with TRBJ2-3; the D call from TCRdb, TRBD2, cannot be confirmed without DNA. Germline assignment: CDR1 SGHDT and CDR2 YYEEEE. The CDR3 consists of 13 residues. The CDR3: CASSGLFTDTQYF.

The rearrangement joins TRBV27 to TRBJ1-1; checking the TCRdb D call of TRBD1 is not possible without DNA. CDR1 and CDR2 from the germline V gene are MNHEY and SMNVEV (reference sequence). This CDR3 contains 14 residues. CDR3 residues: CASSWGQLNTEAFF.

V is TRBV12-3 or TRBV12-4 and J is TRBJ1-1. The CDR3 totals 13 residues. CDR3 amino acids: CASSLRELTEAFF.